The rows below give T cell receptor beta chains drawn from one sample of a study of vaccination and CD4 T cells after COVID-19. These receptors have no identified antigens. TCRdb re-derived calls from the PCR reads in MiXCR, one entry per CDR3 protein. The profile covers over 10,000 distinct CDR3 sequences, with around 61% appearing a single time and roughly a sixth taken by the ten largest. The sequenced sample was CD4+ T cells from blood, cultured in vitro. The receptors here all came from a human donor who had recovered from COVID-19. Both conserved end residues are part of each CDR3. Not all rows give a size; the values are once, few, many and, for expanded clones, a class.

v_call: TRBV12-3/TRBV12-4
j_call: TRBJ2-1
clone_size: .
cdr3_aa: CASTLAGGWNEQFF

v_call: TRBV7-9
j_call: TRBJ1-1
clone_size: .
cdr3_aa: CASTDVGGEAFF

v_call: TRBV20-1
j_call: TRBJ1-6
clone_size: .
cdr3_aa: CSARDFKTGQSPLHF

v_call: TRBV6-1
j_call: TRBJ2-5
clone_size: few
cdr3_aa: CASSGTSGSWETQYF

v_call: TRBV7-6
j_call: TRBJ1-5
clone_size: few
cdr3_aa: CASSPRQGGDNQPQHF

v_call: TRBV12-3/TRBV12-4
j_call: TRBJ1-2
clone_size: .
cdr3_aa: CASGDTNYGYTF

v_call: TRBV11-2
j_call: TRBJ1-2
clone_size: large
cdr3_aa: CASSPGGDGYGYTF

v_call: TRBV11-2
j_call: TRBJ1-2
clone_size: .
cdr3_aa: CASSPRGGPFLYGYTF

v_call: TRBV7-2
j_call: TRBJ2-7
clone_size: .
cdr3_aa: CASSLSGGGNSYEQYF

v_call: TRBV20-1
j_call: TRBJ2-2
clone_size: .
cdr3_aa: CSARDWTSGIATGELFF

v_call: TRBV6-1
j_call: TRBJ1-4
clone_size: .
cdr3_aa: CASTGQGSEKLFF

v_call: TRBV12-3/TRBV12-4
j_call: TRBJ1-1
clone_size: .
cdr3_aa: CASTLGDTTTEAFF

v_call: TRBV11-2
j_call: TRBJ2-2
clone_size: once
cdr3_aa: CASSYREAGELFF

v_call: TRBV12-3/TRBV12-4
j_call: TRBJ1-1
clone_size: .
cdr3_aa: CASSLRVPGAEAFF

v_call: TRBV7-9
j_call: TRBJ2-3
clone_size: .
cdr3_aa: CASSSFSTDTQYF

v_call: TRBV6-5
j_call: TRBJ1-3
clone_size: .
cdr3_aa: CASSYLGGTGGNTIYF

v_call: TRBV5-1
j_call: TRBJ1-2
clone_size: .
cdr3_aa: CASSLTGYNYGYTF

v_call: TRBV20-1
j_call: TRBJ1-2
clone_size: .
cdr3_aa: CSARQTGIGGYTF

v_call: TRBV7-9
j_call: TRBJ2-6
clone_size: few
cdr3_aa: CASRGFSGANVLTF

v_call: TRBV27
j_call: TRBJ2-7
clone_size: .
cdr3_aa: CASSPHGTSGTYEQYF

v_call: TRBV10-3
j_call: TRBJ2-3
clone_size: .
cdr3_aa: CAIRGAFSTDTQYF

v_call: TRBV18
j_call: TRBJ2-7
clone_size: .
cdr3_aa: CASSKAGYSYEQYF

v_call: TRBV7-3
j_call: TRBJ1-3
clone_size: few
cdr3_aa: CASSLMGETGNTIYF

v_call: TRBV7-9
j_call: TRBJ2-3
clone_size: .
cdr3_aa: CASSGGVLTDTQYF

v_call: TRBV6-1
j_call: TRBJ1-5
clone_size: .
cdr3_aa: CASGTDPNSNQPQHF

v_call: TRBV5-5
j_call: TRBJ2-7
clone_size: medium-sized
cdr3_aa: CASSLNPTGPYYEQYF

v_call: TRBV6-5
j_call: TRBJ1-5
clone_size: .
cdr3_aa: CASSLIGDRPNQPQHF

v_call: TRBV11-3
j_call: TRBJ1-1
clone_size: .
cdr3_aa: CASSPGQDTEAFF

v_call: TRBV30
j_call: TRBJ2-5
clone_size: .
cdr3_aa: CAWSVRGQLGGTQYF

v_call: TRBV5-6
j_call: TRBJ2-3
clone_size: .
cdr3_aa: CASSSFDTQYF

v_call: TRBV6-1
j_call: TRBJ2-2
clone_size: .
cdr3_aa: CATKDRGTTGELFF

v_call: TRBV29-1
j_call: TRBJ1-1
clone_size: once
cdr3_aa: CSVNTGGWTEAFF

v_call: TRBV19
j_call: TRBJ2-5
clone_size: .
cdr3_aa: CASSKGQGLETQYF

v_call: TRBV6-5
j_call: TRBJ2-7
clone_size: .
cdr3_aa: CASSYSSTPAQSYEQYF

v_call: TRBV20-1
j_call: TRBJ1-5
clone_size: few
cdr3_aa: CSARFRGVSNQPQHF

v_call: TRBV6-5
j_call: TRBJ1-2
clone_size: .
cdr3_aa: CASSYPSGKNYGYTF

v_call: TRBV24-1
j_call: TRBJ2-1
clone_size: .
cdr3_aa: CATSLGGYGNEQFF

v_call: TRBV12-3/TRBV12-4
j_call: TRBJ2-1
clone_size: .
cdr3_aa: CASSQDRGNEQFF

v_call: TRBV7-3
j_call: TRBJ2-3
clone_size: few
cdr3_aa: CASSLGWLAGGEDTQYF

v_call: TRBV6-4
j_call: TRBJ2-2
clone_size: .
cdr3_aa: CASSEQGISTGELFF

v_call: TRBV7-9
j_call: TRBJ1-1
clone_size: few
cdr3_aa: CASSFSVGMNTEAFF

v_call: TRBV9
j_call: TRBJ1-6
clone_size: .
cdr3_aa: CASSSQGIHNSPLHF

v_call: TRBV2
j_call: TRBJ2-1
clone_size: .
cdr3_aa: CAVPRGSGRTLYNEQFF

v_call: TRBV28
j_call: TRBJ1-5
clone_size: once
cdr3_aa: CASSSRLNQPQHF

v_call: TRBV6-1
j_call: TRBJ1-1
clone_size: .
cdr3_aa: CASSETGQGAEAFF

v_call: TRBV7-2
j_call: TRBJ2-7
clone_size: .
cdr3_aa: CASSLGSQTYEQYF

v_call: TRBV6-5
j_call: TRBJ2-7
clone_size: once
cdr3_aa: CASSYSGLGGYEQYF

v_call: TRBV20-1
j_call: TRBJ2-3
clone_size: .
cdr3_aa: CSATWTGGATDTQYF

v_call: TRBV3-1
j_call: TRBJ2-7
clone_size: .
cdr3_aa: CASSQDRGTGGGEQYF

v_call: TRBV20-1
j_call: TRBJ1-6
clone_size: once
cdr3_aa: CSARGAMGSGAGRETSPLHF

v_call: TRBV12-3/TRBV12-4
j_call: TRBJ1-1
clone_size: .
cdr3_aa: CASSATLVTEAFF

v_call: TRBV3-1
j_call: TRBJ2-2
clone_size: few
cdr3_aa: CASKQFGMVDTGELFF

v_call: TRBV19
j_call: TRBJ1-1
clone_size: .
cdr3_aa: CASDRDGMNTEAFF

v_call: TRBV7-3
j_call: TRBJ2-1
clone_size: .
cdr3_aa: CASSLGGGGNEQFF

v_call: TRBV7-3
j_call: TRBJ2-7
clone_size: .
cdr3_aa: CASSLGTSQYYEQYF